This is a list of T cell receptor beta chains from one sample in a study of cytomegalovirus exposure and HLA in healthy donors. Produced via immunoSEQ multiplex PCR; TCRdb's table is partial and in-frame only. The data show some 180,000 clones, approximately 70% seen once. Sequenced material: PBMCs. These receptors were taken from a woman between 18 and 29 years old in good health and CMV-seropositive. Each CDR3 is given with its conserved first and last residue. The D gene is left open where the match is weak. Clone size is not always given. Where it is, it says once, few, many or a class for expanded clones.

>.|TRBJ2-7|TRBD1|TRBV4-1
CASSQEVVDRDYEQYF
TGCGCCAGCAGCCAAGAGGTAGTCGACAGGGACTACGAGCAGTACTTC
>once|TRBJ2-1|TRBD1|TRBV5-5
CASSLGQGFGEQFF
TGTGCCAGCAGCCTAGGACAGGGTTTCGGTGAGCAGTTCTTC
>.|TRBJ2-5|TRBD2|TRBV9
CASSMTLAGGPKTQYF
TGTGCCAGCAGCATGACACTAGCGGGGGGGCCAAAGACCCAGTACTTC
>once|TRBJ2-3|.|TRBV7-9
CASSLGGSADTQYF
TGTGCCAGCAGCTTGGGGGGTAGTGCAGATACGCAGTATTTT
>.|TRBJ2-1|TRBD1|TRBV7-9
CASSHSGGYNEQFF
TGTGCCAGCAGCCACTCAGGGGGCTACAATGAGCAGTTCTTC
>few|TRBJ2-7|.|TRBV5-5
CASSRRDTDSYEQYF
TGTGCCAGCAGCCGCCGGGACACCGACTCCTACGAGCAGTACTTC
>.|TRBJ1-2|.|TRBV30
CAWSVEGGNLYGYTF
TGTGCCTGGAGTGTAGAAGGAGGAAACCTCTATGGCTACACCTTC
>.|TRBJ1-5|TRBD1|TRBV7-9
CASSPGQTPGSNQPQHF
TGTGCCAGCAGCCCGGGACAGACTCCTGGGAGCAATCAGCCCCAGCATTTT
>.|TRBJ1-1|.|TRBV5-5
CASSFWSGTEDTEAFF
TGTGCCAGCAGTTTCTGGAGTGGTACGGAGGACACTGAAGCTTTCTTT
>.|TRBJ1-1|.|TRBV5-4
CASNSKRGTEAFF
TGTGCCAGCAACTCGAAAAGGGGTACTGAAGCTTTCTTT
>.|TRBJ2-5|TRBD2|TRBV5-1
CASSFSSGGATETQYF
TGCGCCAGCAGCTTTAGCAGCGGGGGGGCCACGGAGACCCAGTACTTC
>.|TRBJ1-1|.|TRBV9
CASSVRVGTNAEAFF
TGTGCCAGCAGCGTAAGAGTGGGCACGAACGCTGAAGCTTTCTTT
>once|TRBJ1-5|.|TRBV6-5
CASKTAYSNQPQHF
TGTGCCAGCAAAACAGCATATAGCAATCAGCCCCAGCATTTT
>few|TRBJ2-6|.|TRBV7-3
CASSLIEAASGANVLTF
TGTGCCAGCAGCTTAATCGAGGCAGCCTCTGGGGCCAACGTCCTGACTTTC
>.|TRBJ2-5|.|TRBV18
CASSPRASQETQYF
TGTGCCAGCTCCCCAAGAGCGTCCCAAGAGACCCAGTACTTC
>.|TRBJ2-1|.|TRBV5-6
CASSARGWEQFF
TGTGCCAGCAGCGCCAGGGGATGGGAGCAGTTCTTC
>.|TRBJ2-7|TRBD2|TRBV7-6
CASSPGTSGHGDEQYF
TGTGCCAGCAGCCCGGGGACTAGCGGCCACGGCGACGAGCAGTACTTC
>.|TRBJ2-1|.|TRBV20-1
CSAEIVNEQFF
TGCAGTGCTGAGATTGTCAATGAGCAGTTCTTC
>.|TRBJ2-3|TRBD2|TRBV5-8
CASSFGLAGVTDTQYF
TGTGCCAGCAGCTTCGGACTAGCGGGGGTAACAGATACGCAGTATTTT